This T cell receptor beta chain comes out of a study of T cell repertoires in cytomegalovirus infection. Whole-study findings and limits: Clonotypes of TCR beta that were HLA-C-restricted and CMV-specific dominated the ex vivo response.

A few counts support this clonotype. Its specificity is not known. CDR3 length: 14 residues. Germline-derived CDR1 and CDR2 are SGHVS and FNYEAQ. The V gene lost 1 base and the J gene lost 4 bases, with 7 bases spanning the gap. TCRdb used MiXCR to reprocess the reads, holding one entry per CDR3 protein. This table holds around 800,000 distinct CDR3 sequences, about 33% found once. This rearrangement joins TRBV7-6 to TRBJ2-2; D is undetermined. This TCR derives from a human donor in good health (CMV status not recorded). Some clones in this sample may be carry-over from other donors' samples. Sample: cultured CD8+ T cells from PBMCs, taken from culture after CMV antigen stimulation. The CDR3 region is CASSLGRLTGELFF. DNA for the CDR3: TGTGCCAGCAGCTTAGGGCGGCTCACCGGGGAGCTGTTTTTT. The entire variable domain, with the rest obtained from reference TRBV7-6 and TRBJ2-2, is as follows: GAGVSQSPRYKVTKRGQDVALRCDPISGHVSLYWYRQALGQGPEFLTYFNYEAQQDKSGLPNDRFSAERPEGSISTLTIQRTEQRDSAMYRCASSLGRLTGELFFGEGSRLTVL.